Below, 14 T cell receptor beta chains from the same sample are listed, as sequenced in a study of blood T cell repertoires in COVID-19. Assay: immunoSEQ multiplex PCR; the TCRdb copy retains only in-frame clones and omits some. The sample consists of some 200,000 clones, 80% to 85% of them appearing once. Sequencing was performed on peripheral blood. These receptors all come from a woman aged 35 to 49 with acute or convalescent COVID-19.

The chain couples TRBV4-1 to TRBJ1-2; D gene unclear. CDR1 MGHRA and CDR2 YSYEKL come from the germline V gene. V lost 4 bases, J lost 0 bases, and 12 bases lay in between. The CDR3 runs 15 residues. DNA of the CDR3: TGCGCCAGCAGCCGGCAGCGTAGCGCTAACTATGGCTACACCTTC. It codes for CASSRQRSANYGYTF.

This rearrangement joins TRBV13 to TRBJ1-1; perhaps TRBD1 as D (5 bases). V was clipped by 1 base and J by 1 base, with 13 bases between them. The CDR3 extends over 16 amino acids. Germline V gives CDR1 PRHDT, CDR2 FYEKMQ (reference sequence). DNA for the CDR3: TGTGCCAGCAGCTTAGAGGAGACAGAATCGAACACTGAAGCTTTCTTT. Translating it yields CASSLEETESNTEAFF.

The rearrangement links TRBV5-8 to TRBJ2-4, with 7 bases that match TRBD2. CDR1 is SGHTS and CDR2 is YDEGEE in the germline V gene. This CDR3 comprises 17 residues. Trimming removed 0 bases from V and 0 bases from J; junction bases left unmatched: 6. This CDR3 is CASSLGSGELAKNIQYF. The CDR3 bases are TGTGCCAGCAGCTTGGGAAGCGGGGAGCTAGCCAAAAACATTCAGTACTTC. Filled out from reference TRBV5-8 and TRBJ2-4, the complete variable domain reads EAGVTQSPTHLIKTRGQQATLRCSPISGHTSVYWYQQALGLGLQFLLWYDEGEERNRGNFPPRFSGRQFPNYSSELNVNALELEDSALYLCASSLGSGELAKNIQYFGAGTRLSVL.

This CDR3 reads CASSQEGLAVSSYEQYF. Here the CDR3 DNA reads TGCGCCAGCAGCCAAGAGGGACTAGCGGTGTCATCCTACGAGCAGTACTTC. This chain links TRBV4-1 with TRBJ2-7; 11 bases are shared with TRBD2. This CDR3 region has 17 residues. Germline CDR1 is MGHRA and CDR2 is YSYEKL. V was clipped by 0 bases and J by 1 base; unmatched bases: 5.

The chain is built from TRBV7-9 and TRBJ1-2, with 8 bases matching TRBD1. This CDR3 region has 14 residues. Germline lookup yields CDR1 SEHNR and CDR2 FQNEAQ (reference sequence). V trimming: 1 base; J trimming: 8 bases; junction bases outside the gene matches: 6. Written as DNA, the CDR3 is TGTGCCAGCAGCTTAGGCACGACAGGGGAAGGCTACACCTTC. Amino acids: CASSLGTTGEGYTF.

This chain connects TRBV6-5 to TRBJ2-1; 8 nucleotides agree with TRBD1. This CDR3 contains 15 residues. Unmatched junction bases numbered 12, after V lost 4 bases and J lost 10 bases. Germline V gene data show CDR1 as MNHEY and CDR2 as SVGAGI. As DNA, the CDR3 is TGTGCCAGCAGTTCCGGGACAGGTATTAGGAAGGAGCAGTTCTTC. This codes for CASSSGTGIRKEQFF.

J is TRBJ1-2 and V is TRBV28; D uncertain. Germline V gives CDR1 MDHEN, CDR2 SYDVKM. V lost 5 bases, J lost 0 bases, and 10 bases lay in between. The CDR3 loop spans 14 amino acids. The CDR3 region has the DNA TGTGCCAGCAGTCGTCTTGGGCCTAACTATGGCTACACCTTC. This encodes CASSRLGPNYGYTF.

This chain connects TRBV7-9 to TRBJ1-4; TRBD1 is a possible D gene (5 bases). Germline CDR1 SEHNR, CDR2 FQNEAQ (reference sequence). The length of the CDR3 is 16 residues. The germline V and J ends were trimmed by 1 base and 1 base, with 10 bases remaining between them. CDR3 in amino acids: CASSLVAGVTNEKLFF. DNA of the CDR3: TGTGCCAGCAGCTTAGTCGCGGGGGTAACTAATGAAAAACTGTTTTTT. The full variable domain, its missing parts supplied by reference TRBV7-9 and TRBJ1-4, is DTGVSQNPRHKITKRGQNVTFRCDPISEHNRLYWYRQTLGQGPEFLTYFQNEAQLEKSRLLSDRFSAERPKGSFSTLEIQRTEQGDSAMYLCASSLVAGVTNEKLFFGSGTQLSVL.

The chain is built from TRBV5-1 and TRBJ1-2, with D unclear. The germline gives CDR1 SGHRS, CDR2 YFSETQ. V was clipped by 2 bases and J by 0 bases, with 11 bases between them. The CDR3 is 15 amino acids. The CDR3, as DNA: TGCGCCAGCAGCTTAATCGGGGATGCTAACTATGGCTACACCTTC. This codes for CASSLIGDANYGYTF.

The V gene is TRBV5-1, the J gene TRBJ2-7; 8 nucleotides match TRBD2. The V gene's germline CDR1 is SGHRS and CDR2 YFSETQ. J was trimmed by 3 bases and V by 0 bases; bases with no gene match: 5. The CDR3 contains 15 residues. CDR3 protein: CASSLGGSGNYEQYF. The CDR3 DNA reads TGCGCCAGCAGCTTGGGGGGTAGCGGGAACTACGAGCAGTACTTC.

The V gene is TRBV5-1, the J gene TRBJ1-4; TRBD1 matches at 9 bases. The junction had 4 bases not matched to a gene; V was cut back by 2 bases and J by 8 bases. There are 14 residues in the CDR3. Germline assignment: CDR1 SGHRS and CDR2 YFSETQ. The CDR3 DNA is TGCGCCAGCAGCTTAGGACAGGGGAGCGAAAAACTGTTTTTT. It is translated as CASSLGQGSEKLFF.

This clone came up once. The chain recombines TRBV7-6 with TRBJ2-5, with 11 bases aligning to TRBD2. V was clipped by 1 base and J by 4 bases; unmatched bases: 8. Per germline, CDR1 SGHVS and CDR2 FNYEAQ. The CDR3 runs 17 residues. The CDR3 spells CASSLVVAGGMRETQYF. CDR3 in DNA: TGTGCCAGCAGCTTAGTGGTAGCGGGAGGGATGCGAGAGACCCAGTACTTC.

V is TRBV6-6 and J is TRBJ2-3; the match to TRBD1 covers 7 bases. From germline, CDR1 is MNHNY and CDR2 SVGAGI (reference sequence). CDR3 length: 13 amino acids. Trimming took 11 bases from V and 0 from J; bases not matched to a gene: 5. The chain's CDR3 is CASRDSSTDTQYF. The CDR3 DNA reads TGTGCCTCCCGGGACAGCAGCACAGATACGCAGTATTTT.

This clone occurred once. The V gene is TRBV19, the J gene TRBJ2-7, with 9 bases matching TRBD2. The ends lost 5 bases at V and 2 bases at J; junction bases unmatched: 7. Germline assignment: CDR1 LNHDA and CDR2 SQIVND (reference sequence). The CDR3 spans 15 residues. The DNA for the CDR3 is TGTGCCAGTAGTCCGGGACTAGCTGTCCCCTACGAGCAGTACTTC. It codes for CASSPGLAVPYEQYF.